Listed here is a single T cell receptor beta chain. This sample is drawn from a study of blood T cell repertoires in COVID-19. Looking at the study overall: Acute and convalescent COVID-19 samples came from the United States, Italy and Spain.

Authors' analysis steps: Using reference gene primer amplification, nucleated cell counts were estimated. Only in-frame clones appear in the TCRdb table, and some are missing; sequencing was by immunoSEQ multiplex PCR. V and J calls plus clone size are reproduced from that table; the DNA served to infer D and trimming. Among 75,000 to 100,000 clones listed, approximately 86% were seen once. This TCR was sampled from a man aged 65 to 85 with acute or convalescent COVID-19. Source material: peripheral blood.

CDR3 DNA sequence: TGTGCCAGAAGCCCTTCCAGGGGGCGCGAATACGAGCAGTACTTC. Translating it yields CARSPSRGREYEQYF. The V and J genes are TRBV5-3 and TRBJ2-7; 8 bases match TRBD1. TRBV5-3 is an open reading frame, and its role is uncertain. This CDR3 is built from 15 residues. J lost 4 bases, V lost 4 bases, and 10 bases had no gene match.